This passage covers 7 T cell receptor beta chains from one sample sequenced in a study of blood T cell repertoires in COVID-19. The method was immunoSEQ multiplex PCR; TCRdb's version includes in-frame clones alone and lacks a portion of them. The sample records roughly 200,000 clones, approximately 85% being singletons. Sequenced material: PBMCs or T cells enriched from blood (not recorded which). The receptor set was obtained from a man in his forties who had recovered from COVID-19.

V is TRBV24-1 and J is TRBJ2-3; D is possibly TRBD1 (6 bases). Germline V gives CDR1 KGHDR, CDR2 SFDVKD. The CDR3 has 16 residues. Trimming shortened V by 3 bases and J by 4 bases, and 16 bases separated the two germline ends. The CDR3 sequence: CATSDATGKFSDTQYF. CDR3 in DNA: TGTGCCACCAGTGATGCGACAGGAAAGTTTTCAGATACGCAGTATTTT.

The V gene is TRBV2, the J gene TRBJ1-1, with TRBD1 as a possible D gene (6 bases). There are 14 residues in the CDR3. Germline V gives CDR1 SNHLY, CDR2 FYNNEI. Trimming took 6 bases from V and 1 from J, leaving 12 bases between them. For the CDR3, the DNA is TGTGCCAGCAGGGGGGACATCCCGAACACTGAAGCTTTCTTT. Translated: CASRGDIPNTEAFF.

There are a few counts of this clone. The chain joins TRBV30 to TRBJ1-2; 8 nucleotides agree with TRBD1. Germline V gives CDR1 GTSNPN, CDR2 SVGIG (reference sequence). V lost 0 bases, J lost 8 bases, and 11 bases stayed unmatched. The CDR3 is 15 amino acids. The CDR3 region is CAWSVHETGVRGYTF. CDR3 coding DNA: TGTGCCTGGAGTGTACATGAGACAGGGGTTCGGGGCTACACCTTC. Full variable domain (missing parts from reference TRBV30 and TRBJ1-2): SQTIHQWPATLVQPVGSPLSLECTVEGTSNPNLYWYRQAAGRGLQLLFYSVGIGQISSEVPQNLSASRPQDRQFILSSKKLLLSDSGFYLCAWSVHETGVRGYTFGSGTRLTVV.

In its sample, this clone was seen a few times. CDR3 nucleotides: TGCAGCGTTGGAAAATCCCAGGTAGATACGCAGTATTTT. This encodes CSVGKSQVDTQYF. This chain joins TRBV29-1 and TRBJ2-3; D remains ambiguous. The CDR3 spans 13 residues. Germline values: CDR1 SQVTM, CDR2 ANQGSEA. V lost 4 bases and J 5 bases, leaving 13 bases between the germline ends.

This rearrangement joins TRBV29-1 to TRBJ2-5; D is unresolved. CDR1 is SQVTM and CDR2 is ANQGSEA in the germline V gene. The CDR3 length is 13 residues. V shed 4 bases and J shed 2 bases, with 11 bases lying between them. CDR3 protein: CSVGTVQQETQYF. CDR3 bases: TGCAGCGTTGGAACAGTACAGCAAGAGACCCAGTACTTC.

The V gene is TRBV7-9, the J gene TRBJ2-5; perhaps TRBD1 as D (5 bases). This CDR3 comprises 15 residues. Germline lookup yields CDR1 SEHNR and CDR2 FQNEAQ (reference sequence). The ends were cut back, 3 bases at V and 2 bases at J, with 13 bases in the middle. The chain's CDR3 is CASSFRVGDQETQYF. The CDR3, as DNA: TGTGCCAGCAGCTTTAGGGTAGGGGATCAAGAGACCCAGTACTTC. The variable domain in full, completed from reference TRBV7-9 and TRBJ2-5, reads DTGVSQNPRHKITKRGQNVTFRCDPISEHNRLYWYRQTLGQGPEFLTYFQNEAQLEKSRLLSDRFSAERPKGSFSTLEIQRTEQGDSAMYLCASSFRVGDQETQYFGPGTRLLVL.

This sequence joins TRBV2 and TRBJ2-5; 8 nucleotides line up with TRBD2. Trimming at V came to 4 bases and at J to 2 bases, leaving 15 bases not matched to a gene. Germline CDR1 is SNHLY and CDR2 is FYNNEI. There are 18 residues in the CDR3. The CDR3 coding sequence is TGTGCCAGCAGTGTCTCATACGGGAGGGCGGGTCGGCAAGAGACCCAGTACTTC. This sequence encodes CASSVSYGRAGRQETQYF.